This TCR beta chain was documented in a study of blood T cell repertoires in COVID-19. Overall study: Sample material is recorded as cDNA or gDNA derived from T cells, B-cell-depleted T cells, or PBMCs.

Germline CDR1 SGHAT, CDR2 FQNNGV. Trimming took off 0 bases at V and 5 bases at J, with 4 bases between the two ends. The CDR3 runs to 12 residues. Methods used by the authors: Estimation of nucleated cell counts relied on the amplification of reference gene primers. The data were produced by immunoSEQ multiplex PCR, yet TCRdb's version contains in-frame clones alone and is incomplete. V and J calls and clone size are as listed in that table; D and trimming were resolved from the DNA. The sample yields 65,000 or so clones, about 88% seen once. This clone was recorded only once. The chain combines TRBV11-2 with TRBJ1-2; D ambiguous. Sequenced: peripheral blood. This sequence was found in a man aged 60-69 years with acute or convalescent COVID-19. DNA for the CDR3: TGTGCCAGCAGCTTAGACGTATATGGCTACACCTTC. Translating it yields CASSLDVYGYTF.